The rows below give T cell receptor beta chains drawn from one sample of a study of T-cell reconstitution after alpha-beta-depleted transplantation in children. TCRdb fed the PCR reads into MiXCR, producing one record per CDR3 protein. The table includes 900,000 or so distinct CDR3 sequences, roughly 15% detected once. Here the sequenced sample was PBMCs, mostly from graft donor cells, taken 360 days after TCRalphabeta/CD19-depleted stem cell transplant. The source is a male patient between 5 and 17 years old who had a stem cell transplant for acute lymphoblastic leukemia, so the T cells may come from the graft donor. The CDR3 runs from the conserved cysteine through the conserved F or W. A D gene is named only where the DNA matches it firmly. Expanded clones get a size class; other rows say once, few or many, or leave the size out.

CDR3	DNA	size	J	D	V
CASSLATTGYGYTF	TGCGCCAGCAGCTTGGCCACGACAGGATATGGCTACACCTTC	few	TRBJ1-2	NA	TRBV5-1
CASSLAILANEQFF	TGTGCCAGCAGCTTAGCCATACTAGCGAATGAGCAGTTCTTC	NA	TRBJ2-1	TRBD2	TRBV7-9
CASSLTVGGAGQPQHF	TGTGCCAGCAGCTTAACCGTTGGGGGGGCCGGTCAGCCCCAGCATTTT	few	TRBJ1-5	NA	TRBV7-9
CCARVGTGMYSNQPQHF	TGCTGTGCTAGAGTCGGGACAGGGATGTATAGCAATCAGCCCCAGCATTTT	NA	TRBJ1-5	TRBD1	TRBV20-1
CASSVAGQGLQETQYF	TGTGCCAGCAGCGTCGCGGGACAGGGGCTCCAAGAGACCCAGTACTTC	few	TRBJ2-5	TRBD1	TRBV9
CSAKQGGDTEAFF	TGCAGTGCTAAACAGGGGGGGGACACTGAAGCTTTCTTT	NA	TRBJ1-1	TRBD1	TRBV20-1
CSVSLQPSGYTF	TGCAGCGTTAGTCTCCAACCAAGTGGCTACACCTTC	NA	TRBJ1-2	NA	TRBV29-1
CASSRTGPRNQPQHF	TGTGCCAGCAGCCGGACAGGTCCTCGCAATCAGCCCCAGCATTTT	few	TRBJ1-5	TRBD1	TRBV12-3/TRBV12-4
CASSLYLGTGGTEAFF	TGTGCCAGCAGCTTGTATCTTGGGACAGGGGGGACTGAAGCTTTCTTT	NA	TRBJ1-1	TRBD1	TRBV5-5
CASTGTSTGANVLTF	TGCGCCAGCACCGGGACAAGTACTGGGGCCAACGTCCTGACTTTC	few	TRBJ2-6	NA	TRBV10-2
CATRGEFQSVDF	TGTGCCACCAGGGGAGAGTTTCAGTCTGTGGACTTC	few	TRBJ2-4	NA	TRBV6-1
CASSQDRSVQFYNEQFF	TGCGCCAGCAGCCAAGATCGGTCGGTCCAATTCTACAATGAGCAGTTCTTC	few	TRBJ2-1	NA	TRBV4-1
CASSYFRGGNQPQHF	TGTGCCAGCAGTTACTTTCGGGGGGGCAATCAGCCCCAGCATTTT	many	TRBJ1-5	NA	TRBV6-5
CSATGQINGYTF	TGCAGTGCTACTGGTCAGATCAATGGCTACACCTTC	NA	TRBJ1-2	NA	TRBV20-1
CASRMTGAQETQYF	TGTGCCAGCAGAATGACAGGGGCCCAAGAGACCCAGTACTTC	NA	TRBJ2-5	TRBD1	TRBV11-2
CASSSTESYEQYF	TGTGCCAGCAGTTCGACAGAGAGCTACGAGCAGTACTTC	NA	TRBJ2-7	NA	TRBV28
CASSQVLSSEPYEQYF	TGTGCCAGCAGCCAAGTTTTATCTAGCGAGCCCTACGAGCAGTACTTC	NA	TRBJ2-7	NA	TRBV4-2
CASSFANNEQFF	TGTGCCAGCAGCTTTGCCAACAATGAGCAGTTCTTC	few	TRBJ2-1	NA	TRBV5-5
CASSFGLAGARDTQYF	TGTGCCAGCAGTTTCGGACTAGCGGGAGCAAGGGATACGCAGTATTTT	NA	TRBJ2-3	TRBD2	TRBV12-3/TRBV12-4
CASSEYGAGGRSNEQFF	TGTGCCAGCAGTGAATACGGCGCCGGCGGGAGAAGCAATGAGCAGTTCTTC	NA	TRBJ2-1	TRBD2	TRBV6-1
CASSLTTSGRAIEQFF	TGCGCCAGCAGCCTCACGACTAGCGGGAGGGCCATTGAGCAGTTCTTC	NA	TRBJ2-1	TRBD2	TRBV5-1
CSVLYPGVINEQFF	TGCAGCGTTTTGTATCCAGGGGTTATCAATGAGCAGTTCTTC	few	TRBJ2-1	NA	TRBV29-1
CSVEESSQSADTQYF	TGCAGCGTTGAAGAGTCCAGCCAAAGCGCAGATACGCAGTATTTT	few	TRBJ2-3	NA	TRBV29-1
CASSLGGAGNTEAFF	TGTGCCAGCAGCTTAGGGGGGGCTGGGAACACTGAAGCTTTCTTT	NA	TRBJ1-1	NA	TRBV12-3/TRBV12-4
CASGSGLEETQYF	TGTGCCAGCGGCTCAGGACTAGAAGAGACCCAGTACTTC	few	TRBJ2-5	TRBD2	TRBV3-1
CASSPPRSAETQYF	TGCGCCAGCAGCCCGCCTAGATCGGCGGAGACCCAGTACTTC	NA	TRBJ2-5	NA	TRBV5-1
CASSSGQPTNTEAFF	TGCGCCAGCAGCTCGGGACAGCCCACGAACACTGAAGCTTTCTTT	many	TRBJ1-1	TRBD1	TRBV5-1
CASSYSYGDQPQHF	TGTGCCAGCAGTTACTCCTACGGGGATCAGCCCCAGCATTTT	few	TRBJ1-5	NA	TRBV6-5
CASSFRRGPDIQYF	TGTGCCAGCAGTTTCAGGCGGGGGCCGGACATTCAGTACTTC	few	TRBJ2-4	NA	TRBV12-3/TRBV12-4
CASSFGTGPGETQYF	TGTGCCAGCAGCTTCGGGACAGGCCCGGGGGAGACCCAGTACTTC	NA	TRBJ2-5	TRBD1	TRBV7-3
CASTHDGYSYEQYF	TGTGCCAGCACTCACGACGGTTACTCCTACGAGCAGTACTTC	many	TRBJ2-7	NA	TRBV12-3/TRBV12-4
CATSRDGLASNEQYF	TGTGCCACCAGCCGTGACGGACTAGCGTCGAACGAGCAGTACTTC	NA	TRBJ2-7	TRBD2	TRBV15
CASSEEREFDEQFF	TGTGCCAGCAGTGAGGAGCGGGAGTTCGATGAGCAGTTCTTC	many	TRBJ2-1	TRBD2	TRBV25-1
CASSLFIGGPRLTDTQYF	TGTGCCAGCAGTTTGTTCATAGGGGGCCCCCGACTGACAGATACGCAGTATTTT	few	TRBJ2-3	TRBD1	TRBV12-3/TRBV12-4
CASINLRDRGEQFF	TGTGCCAGCATCAACCTTCGGGACAGGGGTGAGCAGTTCTTC	few	TRBJ2-1	TRBD1	TRBV6-2/TRBV6-3
CSAWTGSYNEQFF	TGCAGCGCCTGGACAGGGTCCTACAATGAGCAGTTCTTC	NA	TRBJ2-1	TRBD1	TRBV29-1
CASSLSVSGNQPQHF	TGTGCCAGCAGTTTAAGTGTTTCGGGCAATCAGCCCCAGCATTTT	NA	TRBJ1-5	NA	TRBV27
CAISAERAPYNEQFF	TGTGCCATCAGTGCGGAAAGGGCCCCCTACAATGAGCAGTTCTTC	few	TRBJ2-1	NA	TRBV10-3
CSARVPINNEQFF	TGCAGTGCTAGAGTCCCAATAAACAATGAGCAGTTCTTC	few	TRBJ2-1	NA	TRBV20-1
CSVLGTVGAYEQYF	TGCAGCGTCCTAGGGACAGTCGGAGCCTACGAGCAGTACTTC	few	TRBJ2-7	TRBD1	TRBV29-1
CASSLRDSHLETQYF	TGCGCCAGCAGCCTAAGGGACAGCCATCTTGAGACCCAGTACTTC	few	TRBJ2-5	TRBD1	TRBV5-1
CASSPRLAAEGTDTQYF	TGCGCCAGCAGCCCGAGACTAGCGGCCGAGGGCACAGATACGCAGTATTTT	few	TRBJ2-3	TRBD2	TRBV4-1
CSVGPTPNTGELFF	TGCAGTGTGGGGCCGACTCCGAACACCGGGGAGCTGTTTTTT	few	TRBJ2-2	NA	TRBV20-1
CAISGIGRNEQYF	TGTGCCATCAGTGGCATAGGGAGAAACGAGCAGTACTTC	few	TRBJ2-7	NA	TRBV10-3
CASSWVPGTGFSSGANVLTF	TGTGCCAGCAGTTGGGTTCCGGGGACAGGCTTCAGCTCTGGGGCCAACGTCCTGACTTTC	NA	TRBJ2-6	TRBD1	TRBV6-2/TRBV6-3
CASSRGGGETQYF	TGTGCCAGCAGCCGGGGAGGCGGGGAGACCCAGTACTTC	few	TRBJ2-5	NA	TRBV7-9
CASSERASGSWEQYF	TGCGCCAGCAGTGAGCGGGCTAGCGGGAGCTGGGAGCAGTACTTC	NA	TRBJ2-7	TRBD2	TRBV10-2